The present T cell receptor beta chain was sequenced within a study of beta chain features in type 1 diabetes. Study results and caveats: The study found moderately but significantly shorter TCRB CDR3s in all four CD4+ subsets of Type 1 diabetes patients.

By frequency in the sample, this clone is medium-sized. Its antigen remains unidentified. Expressed TCRB transcripts were sequenced after all isolated RNA was converted to cDNA. The protocol was immunoSEQ multiplex PCR, while the TCRdb copy is restricted to in-frame clones and leaves out a portion. The data show around 25,000 clones, under 75% seen once. CDR1 and CDR2 (germline): SGHRS, YFSETQ. The trim removed 4 bases at V and 2 bases at J, leaving 17 bases unmatched. The CDR3 runs 20 residues. The specimen sequenced was Tregs from blood. The gene calls are TRBV5-1 and TRBJ2-1; TRBD2 matches at 11 bases. The sequence derives from a young man with type 1 diabetes. CDR3 coding DNA: TGCGCCAGCAGCCCAACCGTCCCGGGACTAGCGGATCAGCCCTACAATGAGCAGTTCTTC. This encodes CASSPTVPGLADQPYNEQFF.